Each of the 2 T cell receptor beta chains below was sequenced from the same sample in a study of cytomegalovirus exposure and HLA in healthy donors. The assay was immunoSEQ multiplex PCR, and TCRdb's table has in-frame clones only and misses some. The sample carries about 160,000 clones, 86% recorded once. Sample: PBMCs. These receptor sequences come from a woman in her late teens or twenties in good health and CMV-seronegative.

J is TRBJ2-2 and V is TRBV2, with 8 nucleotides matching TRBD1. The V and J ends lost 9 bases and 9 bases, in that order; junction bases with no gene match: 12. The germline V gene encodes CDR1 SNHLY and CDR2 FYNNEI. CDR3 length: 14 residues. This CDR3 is CARDRQGFGRELFF. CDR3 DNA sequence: TGTGCCAGGGACCGACAGGGGTTCGGCAGGGAGCTGTTTTTT.

CDR3: CASSTVDRGSSDEQYF. DNA of the CDR3: TGTGCCAGTAGTACCGTGGACAGGGGTTCGTCCGACGAGCAGTACTTC. The rearrangement uses TRBV19 and TRBJ2-7; 9 nucleotides align to TRBD1. The V gene's germline CDR1 is LNHDA and CDR2 SQIVND (reference sequence). Unmatched junction bases numbered 12, after V lost 4 bases and J lost 5 bases. This CDR3 is 16 amino acids long.